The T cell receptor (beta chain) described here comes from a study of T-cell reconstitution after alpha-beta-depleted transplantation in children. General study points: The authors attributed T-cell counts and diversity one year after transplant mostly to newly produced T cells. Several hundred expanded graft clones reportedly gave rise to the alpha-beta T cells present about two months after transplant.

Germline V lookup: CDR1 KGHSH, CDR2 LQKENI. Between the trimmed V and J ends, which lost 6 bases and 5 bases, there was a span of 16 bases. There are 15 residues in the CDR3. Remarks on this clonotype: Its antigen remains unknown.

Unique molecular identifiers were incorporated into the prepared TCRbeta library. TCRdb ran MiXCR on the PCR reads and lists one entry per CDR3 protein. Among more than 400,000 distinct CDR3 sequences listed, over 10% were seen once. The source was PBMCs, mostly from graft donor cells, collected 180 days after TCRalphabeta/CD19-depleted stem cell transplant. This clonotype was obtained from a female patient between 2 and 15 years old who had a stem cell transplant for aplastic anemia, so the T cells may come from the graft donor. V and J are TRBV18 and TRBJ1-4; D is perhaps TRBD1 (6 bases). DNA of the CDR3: TGTGCCAGCTCTTTGACAGGACCGATCAATGAAAAACTGTTTTTT. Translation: CASSLTGPINEKLFF.